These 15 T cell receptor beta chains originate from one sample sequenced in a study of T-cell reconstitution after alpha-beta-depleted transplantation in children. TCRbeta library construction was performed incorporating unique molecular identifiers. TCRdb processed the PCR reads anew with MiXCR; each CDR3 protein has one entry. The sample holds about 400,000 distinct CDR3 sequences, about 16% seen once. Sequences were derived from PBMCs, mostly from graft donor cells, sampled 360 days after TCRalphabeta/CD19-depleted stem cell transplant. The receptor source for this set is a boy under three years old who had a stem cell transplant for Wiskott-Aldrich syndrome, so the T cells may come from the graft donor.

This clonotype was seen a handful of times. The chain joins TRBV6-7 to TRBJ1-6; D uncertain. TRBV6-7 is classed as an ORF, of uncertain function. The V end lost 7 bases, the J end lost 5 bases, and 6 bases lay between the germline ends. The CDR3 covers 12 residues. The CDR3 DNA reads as TGTGCCAGCATGGGAGATAATTCACCCCTCCACTTT. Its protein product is CASMGDNSPLHF.

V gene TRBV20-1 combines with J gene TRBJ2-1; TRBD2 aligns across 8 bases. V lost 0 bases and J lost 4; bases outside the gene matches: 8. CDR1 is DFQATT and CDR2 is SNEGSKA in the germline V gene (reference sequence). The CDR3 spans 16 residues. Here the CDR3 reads CSARDRRAGGYNEQFF. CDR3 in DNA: TGCAGTGCTAGAGATCGCAGGGCGGGAGGTTACAATGAGCAGTTCTTC.

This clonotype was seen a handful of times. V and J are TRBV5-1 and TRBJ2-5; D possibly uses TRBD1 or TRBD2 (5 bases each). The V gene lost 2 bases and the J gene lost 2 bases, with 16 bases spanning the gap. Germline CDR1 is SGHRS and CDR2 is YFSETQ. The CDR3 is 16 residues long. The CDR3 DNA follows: TGCGCCAGCAGCTTTCGACTGGGACGGACACAAGAGACCCAGTACTTC. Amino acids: CASSFRLGRTQETQYF.

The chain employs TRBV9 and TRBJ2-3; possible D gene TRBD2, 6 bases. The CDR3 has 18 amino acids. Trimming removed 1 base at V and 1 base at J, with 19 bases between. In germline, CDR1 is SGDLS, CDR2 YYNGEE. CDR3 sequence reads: CASSVTEGGSRGTDTQYF. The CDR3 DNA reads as TGTGCCAGCAGCGTAACCGAGGGAGGCAGTCGGGGCACAGATACGCAGTATTTT.

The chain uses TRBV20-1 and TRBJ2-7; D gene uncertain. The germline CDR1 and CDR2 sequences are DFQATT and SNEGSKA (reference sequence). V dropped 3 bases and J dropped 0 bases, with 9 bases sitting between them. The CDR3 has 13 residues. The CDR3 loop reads CSASSYHSYEQYF. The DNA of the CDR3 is TGCAGTGCTAGTTCGTACCACTCCTACGAGCAGTACTTC.

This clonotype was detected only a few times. The CDR3 sequence: CATVGQGSETQYF. The CDR3 DNA reads TGTGCCACCGTGGGACAGGGTTCAGAGACCCAGTACTTC. This rearrangement joins TRBV10-3 to TRBJ2-5, with TRBD1 identical over 9 bases. V was clipped by 10 bases and J by 4 bases; unmatched bases: 7. Per the germline V gene, CDR1 is ENHRY and CDR2 is SYGVKD. This CDR3 region has 13 residues.

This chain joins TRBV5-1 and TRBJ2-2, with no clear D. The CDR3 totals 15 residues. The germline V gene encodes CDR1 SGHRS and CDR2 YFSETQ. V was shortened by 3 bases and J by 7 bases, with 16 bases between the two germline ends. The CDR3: CASSSSPVAVGELFF. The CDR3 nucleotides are TGCGCCAGCAGCTCATCCCCCGTAGCTGTCGGGGAGCTGTTTTTT.

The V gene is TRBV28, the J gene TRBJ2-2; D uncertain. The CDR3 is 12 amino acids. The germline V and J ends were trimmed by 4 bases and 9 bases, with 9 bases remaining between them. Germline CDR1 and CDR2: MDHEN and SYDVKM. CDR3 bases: TGTGCCAGCAGTTCAAAGTTCTGGGAGCTGTTTTTT. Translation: CASSSKFWELFF.

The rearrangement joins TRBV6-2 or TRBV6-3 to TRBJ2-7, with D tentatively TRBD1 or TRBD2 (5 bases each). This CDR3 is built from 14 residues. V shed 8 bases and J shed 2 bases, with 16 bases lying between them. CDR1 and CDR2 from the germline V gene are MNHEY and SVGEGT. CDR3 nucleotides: TGTGCCAGCCTCCATCCGAGAGGGGCCTACGAGCAGTACTTC. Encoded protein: CASLHPRGAYEQYF.

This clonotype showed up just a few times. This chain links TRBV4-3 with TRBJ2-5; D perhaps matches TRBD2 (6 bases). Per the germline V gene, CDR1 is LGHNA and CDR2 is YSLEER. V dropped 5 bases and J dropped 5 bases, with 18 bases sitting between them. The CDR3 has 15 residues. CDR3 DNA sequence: TGCGCCAGCAGCTGCCGTCGGCGGGAACGGGAGACCCAGTACTTC. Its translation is CASSCRRRERETQYF.

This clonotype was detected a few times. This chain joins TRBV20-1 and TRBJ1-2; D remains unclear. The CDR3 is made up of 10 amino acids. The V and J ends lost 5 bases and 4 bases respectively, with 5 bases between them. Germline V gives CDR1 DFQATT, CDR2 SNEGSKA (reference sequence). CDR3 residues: CSAPSYGYTF. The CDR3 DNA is TGCAGTGCTCCTAGCTATGGCTACACCTTC.

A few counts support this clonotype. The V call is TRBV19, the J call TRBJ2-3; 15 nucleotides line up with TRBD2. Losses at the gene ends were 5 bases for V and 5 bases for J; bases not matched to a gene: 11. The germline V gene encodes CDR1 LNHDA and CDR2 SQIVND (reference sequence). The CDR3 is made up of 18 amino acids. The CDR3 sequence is CASSARSGTSGRRDTQYF. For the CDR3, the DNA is TGTGCCAGTAGTGCCCGATCCGGGACTAGCGGGAGGAGAGATACGCAGTATTTT. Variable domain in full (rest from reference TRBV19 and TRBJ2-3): DGGITQSPKYLFRKEGQNVTLSCEQNLNHDAMYWYRQDPGQGLRLIYYSQIVNDFQKGDIAEGYSVSREKKESFPLTVTSAQKNPTAFYLCASSARSGTSGRRDTQYFGPGTRLTVL.

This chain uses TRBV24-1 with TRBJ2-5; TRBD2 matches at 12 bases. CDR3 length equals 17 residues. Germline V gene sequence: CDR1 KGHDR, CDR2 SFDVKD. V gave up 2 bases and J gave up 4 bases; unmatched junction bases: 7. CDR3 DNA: TGTGCCACCAGTGATTCTTCACTAGCGGGAGGAGGAGAGACCCAGTACTTC. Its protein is CATSDSSLAGGGETQYF.

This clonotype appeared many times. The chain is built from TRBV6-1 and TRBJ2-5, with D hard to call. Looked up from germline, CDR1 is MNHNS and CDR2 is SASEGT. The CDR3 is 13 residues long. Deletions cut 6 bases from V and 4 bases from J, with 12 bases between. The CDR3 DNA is TGTGCCAGCAGGGAACACTGGGGAGAGACCCAGTACTTC. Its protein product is CASREHWGETQYF.

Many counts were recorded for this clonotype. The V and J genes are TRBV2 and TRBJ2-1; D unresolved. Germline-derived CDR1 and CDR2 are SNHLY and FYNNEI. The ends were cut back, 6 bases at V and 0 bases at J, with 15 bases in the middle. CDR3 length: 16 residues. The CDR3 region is CASSRNWAGSYNEQFF. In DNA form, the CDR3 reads TGTGCCAGCAGCCGCAACTGGGCTGGCTCCTACAATGAGCAGTTCTTC.